This record covers a single T cell receptor (beta chain). This clone's antigen is unknown. Per-base qualities were not stored, and no clone one base away is much larger. This specimen comes from a study of blood T cells in healthy people across ages (dated by TCRdb to the mid-2010s). At the level of the whole study: In model experiments, template switching captured roughly one uniquely barcoded TCR beta cDNA molecule for every two T cells. The study analyzed two additional independent replicas of 1 million unique cDNA reads from the same blood draw for two donors, one aged 18 to 30 and one aged 80 or older. The donors were divided into four age groups: young (average approximately 17 years), middle-aged (approximately 42), aged (about 62) and long-lived (82). Using deep sequencing normalized with unique cDNA molecular identifiers, the study measured how TCR beta repertoire diversity changes with age. Here is what the overall study found, with its caveats: Observed TCR beta diversity per million T cells fell roughly linearly with age, and a significant reduction was already apparent by age around 40. There was a strong correlation between observed TCR beta diversity and the percentage of naive T cells measured by flow cytometry. Estimates of total diversity based on one million sequenced T cells were considered lower bounds and underestimates. Compared with the aged group, the long-lived group had more naive CD4+ T cells, fewer expanded clones and increased TCR diversity, a pattern suggesting age selection. The CMV infection status of donors was not known, potentially confounding age-related changes in expanded clonotypes. Since profiling was done on bulk unsorted PBMCs, naive and antigen-experienced compartments could not be conclusively compared.

Systemically healthy Caucasian individuals from Russia, 39 in total and aged about 6 to 100 years, were included as donors. Each donor gave 8 to 10 milliliters of peripheral blood, drawn into EDTA-treated Vacutainer tubes. Ficoll-Paque density-gradient centrifugation was used to isolate PBMCs, with at least 6.5 million obtained per sample. Total RNA was extracted from PBMCs with Trizol reagent, with at least 5 micrograms obtained per sample. The percentages of naive CD45RAhigh/CD27high T cells were determined by flow cytometry on a PBMC aliquot from every donor. The CDR3 runs 12 amino acids, cysteine and phenylalanine included. The CDR3 DNA has 36 bases and is translated from base 1. CDR1 and CDR2 are read off the germline V gene as SQVTM and ANQGSEA. Library preparation used 5' RACE. The sequencer was an Illumina HiSeq 2500. A second PCR of about 6 to 11 cycles was performed with a sample-barcoded 5' primer and a J-beta primer mix. A unique molecular identifier was introduced onto each TCR beta cDNA molecule by a template-switch 5' adaptor carrying 12 random nucleotides. Each sample yielded at least 3 million CDR3-containing paired-end reads. First-strand cDNA was synthesized from all RNA with the Mint cDNA synthesis kit, primed by a TRBC-specific oligonucleotide. All cDNA was treated with uracil-DNA glycosylase and then went through a first 18-cycle PCR with the universal primers M1SS and BC2_uni_R. On the authors' methods: For normalization, 1 million high-quality reads were randomly selected from each sample, with every read carrying a distinct molecular identifier. Reads with shared molecular identifiers were discarded instead of being binned into consensus sequences. MiTCR, set to a Q25 quality threshold and the strictest error-elimination algorithm, was used for CDR3 identification, clonotype clustering and error correction. A nonparametric unseen species model with Euler transformation was used to estimate a lower bound on total TCR beta diversity. The public reads were reanalyzed by TCRdb: fastp trimming at Q25, MiXCR alignment, in-frame beta chains only. Identical CDR3 protein sequences are pooled into one entry, listed with their most common genes and DNA. The V and J calls here are based on TCRdb, not the publication. This sample is represented by 800,000 or so distinct CDR3 sequences; approximately 25% of them were singletons. Under 4.5% of the sample goes to the ten largest clones.

The data also belong to a second study, concerning T cells of mothers and their children. That second publication adds: Nine systemically healthy Caucasian individuals, comprising three mothers and their six children, were included as donors. cDNA synthesis used all of the extracted RNA, with roughly 1.6 ug of RNA in each 15 ul reaction. In the second PCR, the M1S primer added sample barcodes and 2-4 random nucleotides. Each mother yielded over 9.5 million TCR beta CDR3 reads and each child 2.5 million to 3 million reads. Thymic selection shapes the output of TCR recombination in a similar way in related and unrelated pairs, and inherited differences have a minor effect. Normalized repertoire overlap in related mother-child pairs was always slightly higher than in unrelated mother-child pairs, but the difference was never significant. No persistent microchimeric T cell clones were detected, at a sensitivity of about 100 clones per million clonotypes. The study used deep NGS to compare TCR beta repertoires of mothers and children, seeking features distinguishing related mother-child pairs from unrelated individuals. Mothers averaged roughly 40 +/- 4 years of age and children averaged about 10 +/- 4 years. After adapter ligation was performed with NEBNext reagents, the libraries were sequenced on an Illumina HiSeq 2000 with 100+100 nt paired-end reads. Mother and child libraries were prepared a month apart and sequenced in separate runs to prevent cross-contamination. Each donor had between roughly 450,000 and 2,100,000 distinct TCR beta clonotypes identified. Naive TCR beta clonotypes were estimated from low-frequency clonotypes matched to each donor's FACS-determined naive share, without sorting.

The clonotype originates from a boy between 10 and 17 years old in good health. Here the chain combines TRBV29-1 and TRBJ2-7, with no confident D gene call. With the DNA end fitting TRBJ2-1 better, the J assignment may be wrong. The sample comprised blood. CDR3 loop: CSVVPVYNEQFF. The nucleotides read TGCAGCGTTGTCCCAGTCTACAATGAGCAGTTCTTC.